Below are 26 T cell receptor beta chains sequenced from a single sample in a study of neurological immune-mediated disorders. TCRdb redid the calling of the 5' RACE reads with MiXCR, one entry per CDR3 protein. The sample yields roughly 19,000 distinct CDR3 sequences, about 15% seen once. Material: PBMCs. All receptors derive from a female donor with HTLV-1-associated myelopathy (HAM/TSP).

This clonotype was seen ten or more times. J is TRBJ2-3 and V is TRBV6-5; TRBD1 aligns across 9 bases. Germline trimming cut 6 bases from V and 6 bases from J; bases unmatched to any gene: 13. Per germline, CDR1 MNHEY and CDR2 SVGAGI. The CDR3 contains 16 residues. The CDR3 spells CASSPLGTGISDTQYF. The CDR3 bases are TGTGCCAGCAGCCCCCTAGGGACAGGGATTTCGGATACGCAGTATTTT.

The table lists this clonotype with many counts. The V call is TRBV5-6, the J call TRBJ1-6, with a possible D match to TRBD1 (5 bases). CDR3 size: 16 residues. Germline V gene sequence: CDR1 SGHDT, CDR2 YYEEEE. V was cut by 2 bases and J by 6 bases, with 15 bases left in between. CDR3 nucleotide sequence: TGTGCCAGCAGCTTAGGAAGCGGGGCGTCTAATTCACCCCTCCACTTT. Its translation is CASSLGSGASNSPLHF.

This clonotype came up many times. The chain links TRBV6-5 to TRBJ2-5, with D unclear. This CDR3 region has 14 residues. Germline V CDR1 and CDR2: MNHEY, SVGAGI. Trimming took 3 bases from V and 0 from J, leaving 8 bases between them. This chain's CDR3 is CASSYTQHQETQYF. Here the CDR3 DNA reads TGTGCCAGCAGTTATACACAGCACCAAGAGACCCAGTACTTC.

This sequence joins TRBV5-1 and TRBJ2-1; TRBD2 matches 10 bases. V lost 4 bases to trimming and J lost 8 bases; unmatched junction nucleotides: 9. This CDR3 contains 15 residues. CDR1 SGHRS and CDR2 YFSETQ come from the germline V gene. CDR3 coding DNA: TGCGCCAGCAGCCAACGCCTAGCGGGGGCCGATGAGCAGTTCTTC. This gives the protein CASSQRLAGADEQFF.

This clonotype came up many times. The J gene is TRBJ1-2, the V gene TRBV20-1; TRBD1 aligns across 9 bases. Germline V gives CDR1 DFQATT, CDR2 SNEGSKA (reference sequence). The junction had 3 bases not matched to a gene; V was cut back by 6 bases and J by 4 bases. The CDR3 has 12 residues. Written as DNA, the CDR3 is TGCAGTGCACCGGACAGGGGCTATGGCTACACCTTC. Translation: CSAPDRGYGYTF.

Many counts were recorded for this clonotype. This chain uses TRBV7-2 with TRBJ2-7; 8 nucleotides align to TRBD1. J lost 0 bases, V lost 2 bases, and 6 bases had no gene match. The CDR3 has 16 residues. Germline loops: CDR1 SGHTA, CDR2 FQGNSA. CDR3 in DNA: TGTGCCAGCAGCTTAAAAAGTGGACAGGGCTCCTACGAGCAGTACTTC. It specifies CASSLKSGQGSYEQYF.

This clonotype was detected many times. The chain recombines TRBV5-6 with TRBJ2-2; 8 nucleotides line up with TRBD2. Germline loops: CDR1 SGHDT, CDR2 YYEEEE. V shed 4 bases and J 3 bases; nucleotides not matched to a gene: 5. The CDR3 contains 15 residues. The CDR3 nucleotides read TGTGCCAGCAGCCATACGGGGGGGCACACCGGGGAGCTGTTTTTT. It encodes CASSHTGGHTGELFF.

This clonotype was counted at least ten times. The chain combines TRBV5-4 with TRBJ2-5, with 14 nucleotides matching TRBD2. V trimming: 6 bases; J trimming: 5 bases; junction bases outside the gene matches: 9. Per the germline V gene, CDR1 is SGHNT and CDR2 is YYREEE (reference sequence). This CDR3 is built from 16 residues. This CDR3 is CASTSGTSGRGETQYF. The CDR3 region has the DNA TGTGCCAGCACCTCCGGGACTAGCGGGAGAGGGGAGACCCAGTACTTC.

This clonotype has ten or more counts. The chain recombines TRBV20-1 with TRBJ2-1, with 8 bases fitting TRBD2. J lost 5 bases, V lost 2 bases, and 8 bases had no gene match. Germline V lookup: CDR1 DFQATT, CDR2 SNEGSKA (reference sequence). The CDR3 length is 15 residues. As DNA, the CDR3 is TGCAGTGCTAGACATACGGGGGGGACCAACAATGAGCAGTTCTTC. It yields the protein CSARHTGGTNNEQFF.

At least ten counts were recorded for this clonotype. The chain couples TRBV14 to TRBJ2-7; no clear D gene. The V gene lost 0 bases and the J gene lost 9 bases, with 9 bases spanning the gap. This CDR3 contains 12 residues. The germline V gene encodes CDR1 SGHDN and CDR2 FVKESK. As DNA, the CDR3 is TGTGCCAGCAGCCAAGACTGGGCCGGGCAGTACTTC. Its protein product is CASSQDWAGQYF.

Many counts were recorded for this clonotype. This chain joins TRBV6-5 and TRBJ2-7; TRBD1 agrees at 7 bases. Per germline, CDR1 MNHEY and CDR2 SVGAGI. The V gene end was trimmed by 2 bases and the J gene end by 0 bases; junction bases not matched to a gene: 10. The CDR3 is 17 residues long. CDR3 in amino acids: CASSYTRQGRGSYEQYF. The CDR3 DNA reads as TGTGCCAGCAGTTACACCCGACAGGGAAGGGGCTCCTACGAGCAGTACTTC.

This clonotype was observed at least ten times. V usage is TRBV30 and J usage is TRBJ1-5, with D possibly being TRBD1 (6 bases). The CDR3 contains 14 residues. Trimming left V 3 bases short and J 4 bases short, with 13 bases between. Looked up from germline, CDR1 is GTSNPN and CDR2 is SVGIG (reference sequence). The CDR3 spells CAWSKKGDNQPQHF. The DNA of the CDR3 is TGTGCCTGGAGCAAGAAGGGGGATAATCAGCCCCAGCATTTT.

The chain has TRBV20-1 and TRBJ2-7; possibly TRBD2 for D (5 bases). V dropped 4 bases and J dropped 5 bases, with 15 bases sitting between them. Germline V CDR1 and CDR2: DFQATT, SNEGSKA (reference sequence). The CDR3 length is 13 residues. As DNA, the CDR3 is TGCAGTGCTATAGAGGGCCCGCGGGACGAGCAGTACTTC. Translation gives CSAIEGPRDEQYF.

There are many counts of this clonotype. The chain links TRBV30 to TRBJ1-1; D gene uncertain. Germline lookup yields CDR1 GTSNPN and CDR2 SVGIG (reference sequence). The CDR3 covers 13 residues. With 5 bases removed from V and 3 bases from J, the gap between germline ends came to 13 bases. The CDR3 is CAWVPESDTEAFF. In nucleotides, the CDR3 is TGTGCCTGGGTCCCAGAAAGCGACACTGAAGCTTTCTTT.

This clonotype was counted many times. The gene calls are TRBV20-1 and TRBJ2-4; D perhaps matches TRBD2 (6 bases). This CDR3 is built from 13 residues. Trimming removed 5 bases at V and 5 bases at J, with 13 bases between. Germline lookup yields CDR1 DFQATT and CDR2 SNEGSKA (reference sequence). The CDR3 nucleotides read TGCAGTGCTTTTCTTAGCGGTGAAAACATTCAGTACTTC. Amino acids: CSAFLSGENIQYF.

About this clonotype: This may arise from a read error, as a much more abundant clone is one base away. The chain joins TRBV7-6 to TRBJ1-1; a possible D gene is TRBD1 (6 bases). In germline, CDR1 is SGHVS, CDR2 FNYEAQ. The V gene lost 7 bases and the J gene lost 6 bases, with 15 bases spanning the gap. The CDR3 totals 13 residues. CDR3 nucleotide sequence: TGTGCCAGCAACCGTTTCCAGGGGTCTGAAGCTTTCTTT. This translates into CASNRFQGSEAFF.

This clonotype was seen many times. The chain links TRBV7-2 to TRBJ2-3; D is uncertain. This CDR3 region has 15 residues. Trimming left V 3 bases short and J 2 bases short, with 12 bases between. The V gene's germline CDR1 is SGHTA and CDR2 FQGNSA. The chain's CDR3 is CASSFMRSPTDTQYF. The DNA of the CDR3 is TGTGCCAGCAGCTTTATGCGGTCCCCCACAGATACGCAGTATTTT.

Judged by abundance, this clonotype is medium-sized. At one boundary the junction diverges from the germline segment, which might be a read error. This rearrangement joins TRBV27 to TRBJ2-3; 7 bases match TRBD2. CDR1 MNHEY and CDR2 SMNVEV come from the germline V gene (reference sequence). The CDR3 has 12 amino acids. This chain's CDR3 is CASRTSIDTQYF. CDR3 DNA: TGTGCCAGCAGGACTAGCATAGATACGCAGTATTTT.

This clonotype rates as medium-sized. The chain carries TRBV29-1 and TRBJ2-3, with D perhaps TRBD2 (5 bases). The V gene's germline CDR1 is SQVTM and CDR2 ANQGSEA. V dropped 4 bases and J dropped 4 bases, with 6 bases sitting between them. There are 11 residues in the CDR3. In nucleotides, the CDR3 is TGCAGCGTTGCGGGGTCAGATACGCAGTATTTT. As protein: CSVAGSDTQYF.

This clonotype was detected many times. The gene calls are TRBV15 and TRBJ2-3; D may be TRBD1 (5 bases). The CDR3 length is 16 residues. The germline gives CDR1 LNHNV, CDR2 YYDKDF (reference sequence). V was cut by 1 base and J by 4 bases, with 15 bases left in between. In DNA form, the CDR3 reads TGTGCCACCAGCAGAGGCCAGGGCCCCCGGTCAGATACGCAGTATTTT. It translates to CATSRGQGPRSDTQYF.

This clonotype was counted ten times or more. This chain connects TRBV7-2 to TRBJ2-1; 7 bases match TRBD2. The germline V gene has CDR1 SGHTA and CDR2 FQGNSA. J was trimmed by 5 bases and V by 3 bases; bases with no gene match: 7. The CDR3 sequence is 15 residues long. CDR3 bases: TGTGCCAGCAGCTTCGTCGGTGCGGGGGACAATGAGCAGTTCTTC. Translating it yields CASSFVGAGDNEQFF.

This clonotype was counted many times. V is TRBV5-1 and J is TRBJ2-1; D call uncertain. Germline loops: CDR1 SGHRS, CDR2 YFSETQ. V shed 4 bases and J shed 7 bases, with 12 bases lying between them. The CDR3 spans 13 residues. The CDR3 here is CASSPPIGNEQFF. CDR3 sequence (DNA): TGCGCCAGCAGCCCCCCAATTGGGAATGAGCAGTTCTTC.

This clonotype was found many times. The gene calls are TRBV20-1 and TRBJ2-7, with 8 bases fitting TRBD1. The CDR3 extends over 15 amino acids. The V gene's germline CDR1 is DFQATT and CDR2 SNEGSKA (reference sequence). Germline trimming cut 3 bases from V and 2 bases from J; bases unmatched to any gene: 9. The DNA of the CDR3 is TGCAGTGCTAGTTTGGGAACGACAGGGGCCTACGAGCAGTACTTC. The encoded protein is CSASLGTTGAYEQYF.

The gene calls are TRBV7-2 and TRBJ2-7, with unresolved D. V dropped 0 bases and J dropped 2 bases, with 8 bases sitting between them. CDR3 length: 14 amino acids. CDR1 and CDR2 (germline): SGHTA, FQGNSA. CDR3 region: CASSLAIGTYEQYF. CDR3 nucleotide sequence: TGTGCCAGCAGCTTAGCGATTGGGACCTACGAGCAGTACTTC.

This clonotype was detected ten times or more. The CDR3 loop reads CASSQDRTGDRYTDTIYF. The CDR3 coding sequence is TGTGCCAGCAGCCAAGATCGGACAGGTGACAGGTACACGGACACCATATATTTT. This chain connects TRBV3-1 to TRBJ1-3, with 7 bases aligning to TRBD1. The junction had 16 bases not matched to a gene; V was cut back by 0 bases and J by 8 bases. The CDR3 is made up of 18 amino acids. Germline values: CDR1 LGHDT, CDR2 YNNKEL (reference sequence).

Many counts were recorded for this clonotype. V gene TRBV5-1 combines with J gene TRBJ2-5; D remains unclear. The length of the CDR3 is 15 residues. Germline CDR1 reads SGHRS; CDR2 reads YFSETQ. Trimming stripped 1 base from V and 0 bases from J, with 10 bases between. The DNA for the CDR3 is TGCGCCAGCAGCTTGCTAGGGTCGAACCAAGAGACCCAGTACTTC. It codes for CASSLLGSNQETQYF.